This T cell receptor (beta chain) was found in a study of blood T cell repertoires in COVID-19. V lost 4 bases, J lost 8 bases, and 7 bases stayed unmatched. CDR1 SGHNT and CDR2 YYREEE come from the germline V gene (reference sequence). This CDR3 region has 14 residues. Per the study methods: Amplified reference gene primers provided the basis for estimating nucleated cell counts. TCRdb's table, derived via immunoSEQ multiplex PCR, lists solely in-frame clones and lacks some. Clone size and the V and J calls come from that table; the DNA yielded D and trimming. The data hold a few hundred thousand clones, with approximately 86% observed a single time.

The J gene is TRBJ1-4, the V gene TRBV5-4; 8 bases match TRBD1. The sample comprised peripheral blood. The TCR sequence derives from a woman in her seventies with active or convalescent COVID-19. CDR3 sequence (DNA): TGTGCCAGCAGCCCGGGACAGGCCGGCGAAAAACTGTTTTTT. Translated, it gives CASSPGQAGEKLFF.